The present TCR beta chain was sequenced within a study of blood T cell repertoires in COVID-19. Cohort 3 recovery required two negative PCRs, clearance, or symptom resolution. This CDR3 region has 13 residues. Trimming shortened V by 1 base and J by 9 bases, and 10 bases separated the two germline ends. Generated by immunoSEQ multiplex PCR, the TCRdb table keeps only in-frame clones and is missing some. This repertoire shows a few hundred thousand clones, about 88% found once; its top ten account for around 1.2%. The chain joins TRBV12-3 or TRBV12-4 to TRBJ1-5; a possible D gene is TRBD1 (6 bases). The sample taken for sequencing was PBMCs or T cells enriched from blood (not recorded which). This TCR was recovered from a woman under 30 who had recovered from COVID-19. CDR3 protein: CASSLEVRGPQHF. The CDR3 DNA sequence: TGTGCCAGCAGTTTAGAGGTCAGGGGGCCCCAGCATTTT.